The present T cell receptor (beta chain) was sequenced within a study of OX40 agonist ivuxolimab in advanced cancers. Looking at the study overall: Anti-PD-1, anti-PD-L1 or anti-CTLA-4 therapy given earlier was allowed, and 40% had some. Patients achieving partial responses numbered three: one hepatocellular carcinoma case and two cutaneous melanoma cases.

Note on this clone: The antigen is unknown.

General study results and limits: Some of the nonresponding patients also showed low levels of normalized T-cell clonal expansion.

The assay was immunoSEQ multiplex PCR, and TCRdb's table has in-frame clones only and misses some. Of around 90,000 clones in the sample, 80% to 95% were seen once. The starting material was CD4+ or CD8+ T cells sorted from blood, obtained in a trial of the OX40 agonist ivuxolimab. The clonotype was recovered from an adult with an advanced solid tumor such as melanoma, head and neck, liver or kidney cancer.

The CDR3 coding sequence is TGTGCCAGCAGCGCAGGGAACAATCAGCCCCAGCATTTT. Encoded protein: CASSAGNNQPQHF. The chain joins TRBV9 to TRBJ1-5, with a possible D match to TRBD1 (5 bases). This CDR3 has 13 amino acids. CDR1 is SGDLS and CDR2 is YYNGEE in the germline V gene. V was shortened by 3 bases and J by 3 bases, with 7 bases between the two germline ends.